This T cell receptor beta chain is drawn from a study of T-cell memory formation after mild COVID-19. Study as a whole: TCR clusters showed largely donor specificity. Study conclusions and caveats: Later expanders leaned toward CD4+, whereas clones contracting from day 15 to 85 were balanced CD4/CD8. The CD4+ clones that contracted clustered mainly within CM and EM, and the CD8+ clones concentrated in EMRA.

A word on this clonotype: The target antigen is unknown.

5'RACE, which relied on constant-segment primers, yielded TCR alpha and TCR beta cDNA libraries carrying sample barcodes and UMIs. TCRdb reprocessed the 5' RACE reads with MiXCR, giving one entry per CDR3 protein. The table shows a few hundred thousand distinct CDR3 sequences, with 25% occurring only once. Germline lookup yields CDR1 KGHSH and CDR2 LQKENI. The CDR3 is 13 residues long. V lost 8 bases and J 2 bases, leaving 12 bases between the germline ends. The J gene is TRBJ2-5, the V gene TRBV18; D ambiguous. This clonotype was sampled from an adult woman who had mild COVID-19 (a few samples of this study predate the infection). Cell type and time point are not known. The specimen sequenced was PBMCs or a T cell subset sorted from them (not recorded which). CDR3 DNA: TGTGCCAGCAGCCCCCCGGTACAAGAGACCCAGTACTTC. The encoded protein is CASSPPVQETQYF.